This T cell receptor (beta chain) is from a study of chemoradiotherapy in HPV16-positive cancers. Repertoires were sampled repeatedly during chemoradiotherapy. Generated by immunoSEQ multiplex PCR, the TCRdb table keeps only in-frame clones and is missing some. Of over a thousand clones in the sample, 85% to 90% were seen once. This clone is a singleton in its sample. Its antigen remains unidentified. This CDR3 is 17 amino acids long. J gave up 0 bases and V 1 base, and 8 bases lay outside the gene matches. Germline assignment: CDR1 SNHLY and CDR2 FYNNEI. Study results and limitations: HPV-responsive T-cell expansion during chemoradiotherapy was linked to improved recurrence-free survival in HPV16-positive patients.

The chain joins TRBV2 to TRBJ2-7; TRBD2 aligns across 8 bases. Specimen: tumor tissue, collected from a patient who underwent chemoradiotherapy. The clonotype was recovered from a human donor with HPV-associated anogenital cancer. The CDR3 sequence: CASSEGASGLSSYEQYF. In nucleotides, the CDR3 is TGTGCCAGCAGTGAAGGAGCTAGCGGGTTAAGCTCCTACGAGCAGTACTTC. Together with reference TRBV2 and TRBJ2-7, the CDR3 gives the full variable domain: EPEVTQTPSHQVTQMGQEVILRCVPISNHLYFYWYRQILGQKVEFLVSFYNNEISEKSEIFDDQFSVERPDGSNFTLKIRSTKLEDSAMYFCASSEGASGLSSYEQYFGPGTRLTVT.